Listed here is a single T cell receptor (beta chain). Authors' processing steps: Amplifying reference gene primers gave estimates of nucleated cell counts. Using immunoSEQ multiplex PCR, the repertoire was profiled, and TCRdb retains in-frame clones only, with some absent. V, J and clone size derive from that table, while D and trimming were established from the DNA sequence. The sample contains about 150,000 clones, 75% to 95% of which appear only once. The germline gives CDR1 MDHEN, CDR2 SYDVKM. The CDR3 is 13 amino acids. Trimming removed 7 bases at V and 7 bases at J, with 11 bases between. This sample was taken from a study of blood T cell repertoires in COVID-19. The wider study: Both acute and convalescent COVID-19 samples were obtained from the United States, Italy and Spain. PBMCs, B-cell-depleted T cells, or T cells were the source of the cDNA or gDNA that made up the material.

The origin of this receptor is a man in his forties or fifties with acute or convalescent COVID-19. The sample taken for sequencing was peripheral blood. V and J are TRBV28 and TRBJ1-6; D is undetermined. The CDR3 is CASTNRRNSPLHF. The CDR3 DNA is TGTGCCAGCACAAACCGCAGAAATTCACCCCTCCACTTT.